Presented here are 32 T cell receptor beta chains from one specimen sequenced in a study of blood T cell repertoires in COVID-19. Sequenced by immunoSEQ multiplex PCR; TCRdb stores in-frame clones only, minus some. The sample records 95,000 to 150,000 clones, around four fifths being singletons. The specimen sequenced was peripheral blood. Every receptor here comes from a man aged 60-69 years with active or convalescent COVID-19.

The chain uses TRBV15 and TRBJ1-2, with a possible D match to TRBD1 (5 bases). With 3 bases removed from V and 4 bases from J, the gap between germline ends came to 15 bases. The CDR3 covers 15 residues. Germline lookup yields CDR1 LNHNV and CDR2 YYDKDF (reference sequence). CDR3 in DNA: TGTGCCACCAGCAGCCGAGCTCAGGGTGCCTATGGCTACACCTTC. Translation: CATSSRAQGAYGYTF.

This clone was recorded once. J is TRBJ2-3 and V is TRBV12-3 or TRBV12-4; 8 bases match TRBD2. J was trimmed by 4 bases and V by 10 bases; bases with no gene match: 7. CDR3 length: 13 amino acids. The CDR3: CATYSGMADTQYF. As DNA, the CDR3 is TGTGCCACTTATAGCGGGATGGCAGATACGCAGTATTTT.

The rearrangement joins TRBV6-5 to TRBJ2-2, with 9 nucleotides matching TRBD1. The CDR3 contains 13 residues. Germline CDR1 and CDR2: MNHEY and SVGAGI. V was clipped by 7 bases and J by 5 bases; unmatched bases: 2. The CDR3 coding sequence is TGTGCCAGCAACAGGGGGCGAACCGGGGAGCTGTTTTTT. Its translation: CASNRGRTGELFF.

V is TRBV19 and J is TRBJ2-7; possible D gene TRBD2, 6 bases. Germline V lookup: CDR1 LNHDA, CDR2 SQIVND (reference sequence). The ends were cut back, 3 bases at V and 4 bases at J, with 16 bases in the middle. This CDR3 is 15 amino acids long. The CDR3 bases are TGTGCCAGTAGTATCGGGACTCGGAGTGAGTACGAGCAGTACTTC. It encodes CASSIGTRSEYEQYF.

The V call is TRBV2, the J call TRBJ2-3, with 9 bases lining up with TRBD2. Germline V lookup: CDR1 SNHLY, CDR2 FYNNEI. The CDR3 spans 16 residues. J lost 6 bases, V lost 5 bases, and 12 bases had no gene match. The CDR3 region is CASSPRAGGPSDTQYF. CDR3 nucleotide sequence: TGTGCCAGCAGTCCACGGGCGGGAGGGCCCTCGGATACGCAGTATTTT.

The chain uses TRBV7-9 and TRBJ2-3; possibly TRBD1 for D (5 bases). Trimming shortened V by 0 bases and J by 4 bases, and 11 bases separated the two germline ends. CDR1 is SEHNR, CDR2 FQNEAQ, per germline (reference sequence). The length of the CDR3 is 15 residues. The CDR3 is CASSLAEFRADTQYF. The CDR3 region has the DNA TGTGCCAGCAGCTTAGCGGAATTCAGGGCAGATACGCAGTATTTT.

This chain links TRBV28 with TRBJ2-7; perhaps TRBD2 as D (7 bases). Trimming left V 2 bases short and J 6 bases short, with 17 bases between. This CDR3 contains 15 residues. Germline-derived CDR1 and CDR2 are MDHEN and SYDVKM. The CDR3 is CASSLTGGRFLEQYF. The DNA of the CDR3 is TGTGCCAGCAGTTTAACCGGGGGGCGCTTCCTCGAGCAGTACTTC.

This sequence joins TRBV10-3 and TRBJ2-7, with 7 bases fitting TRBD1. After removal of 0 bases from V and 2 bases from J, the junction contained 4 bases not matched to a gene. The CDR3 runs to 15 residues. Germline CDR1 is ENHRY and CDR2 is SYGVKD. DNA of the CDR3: TGTGCCATCAGTGAGTCCGGGACAGCCACCTACGAGCAGTACTTC. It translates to CAISESGTATYEQYF.

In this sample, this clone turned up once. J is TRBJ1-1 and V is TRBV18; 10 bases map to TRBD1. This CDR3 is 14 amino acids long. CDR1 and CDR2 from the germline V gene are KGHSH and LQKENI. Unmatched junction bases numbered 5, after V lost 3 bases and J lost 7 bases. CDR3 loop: CASSPPGTGVEAFF. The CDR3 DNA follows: TGTGCCAGCTCACCGCCCGGGACAGGGGTTGAAGCTTTCTTT.

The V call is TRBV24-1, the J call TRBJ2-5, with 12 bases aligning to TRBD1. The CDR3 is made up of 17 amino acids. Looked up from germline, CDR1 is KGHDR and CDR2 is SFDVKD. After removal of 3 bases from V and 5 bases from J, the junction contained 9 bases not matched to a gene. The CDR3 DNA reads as TGTGCCACCAGTGATGTCACCGGGACAGGGGGCAGCGAGACCCAGTACTTC. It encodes CATSDVTGTGGSETQYF.

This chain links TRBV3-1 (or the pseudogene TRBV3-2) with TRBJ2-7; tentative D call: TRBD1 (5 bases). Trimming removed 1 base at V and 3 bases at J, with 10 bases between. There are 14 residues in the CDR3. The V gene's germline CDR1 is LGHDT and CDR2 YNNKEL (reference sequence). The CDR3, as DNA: TGTGCCAGCAGCCAAGCACCAGGGTACTACGAGCAGTACTTC. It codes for CASSQAPGYYEQYF.

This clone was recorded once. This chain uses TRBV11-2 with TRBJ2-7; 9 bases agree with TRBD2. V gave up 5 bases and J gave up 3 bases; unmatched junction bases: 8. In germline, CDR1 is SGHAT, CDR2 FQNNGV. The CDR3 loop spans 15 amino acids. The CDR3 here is CASSLPGLAVYEQYF. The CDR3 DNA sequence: TGTGCCAGCAGCCTTCCGGGACTAGCCGTCTACGAGCAGTACTTC.

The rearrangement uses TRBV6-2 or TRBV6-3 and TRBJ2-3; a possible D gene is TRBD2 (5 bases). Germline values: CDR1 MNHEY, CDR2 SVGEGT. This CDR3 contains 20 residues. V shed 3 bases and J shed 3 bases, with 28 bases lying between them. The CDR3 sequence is CASSYHPSGSLALTTDTQYF. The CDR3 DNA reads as TGTGCCAGCAGTTATCATCCCTCCGGATCCCTAGCTCTCACAACAGATACGCAGTATTTT.

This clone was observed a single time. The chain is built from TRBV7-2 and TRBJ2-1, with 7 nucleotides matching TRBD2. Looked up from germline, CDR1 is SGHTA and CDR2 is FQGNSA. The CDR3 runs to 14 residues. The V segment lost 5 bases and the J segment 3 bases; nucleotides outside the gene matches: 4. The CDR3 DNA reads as TGTGCCAGCAGCGGCGGGAGCTACTACAATGAGCAGTTCTTC. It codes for CASSGGSYYNEQFF.

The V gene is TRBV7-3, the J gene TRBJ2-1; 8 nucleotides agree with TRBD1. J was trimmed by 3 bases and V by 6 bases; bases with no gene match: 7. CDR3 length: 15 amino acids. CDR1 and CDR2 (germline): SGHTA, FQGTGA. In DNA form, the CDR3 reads TGTGCCAGCAGTCTGGACAGGGCCCTCTACAATGAGCAGTTCTTC. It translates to CASSLDRALYNEQFF.

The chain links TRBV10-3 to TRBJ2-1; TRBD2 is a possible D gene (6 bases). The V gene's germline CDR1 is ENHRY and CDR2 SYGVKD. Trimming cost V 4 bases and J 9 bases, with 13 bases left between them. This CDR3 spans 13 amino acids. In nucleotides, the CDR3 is TGTGCCATCAGTGCGGGACTGGTTGGTGAGCAGTTCTTC. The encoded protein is CAISAGLVGEQFF.

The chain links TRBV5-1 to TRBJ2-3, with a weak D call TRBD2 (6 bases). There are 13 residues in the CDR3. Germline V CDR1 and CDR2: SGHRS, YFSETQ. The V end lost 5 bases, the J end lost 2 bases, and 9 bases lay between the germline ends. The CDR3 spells CASRGGTTDTQYF. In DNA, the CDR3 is TGCGCCAGCAGAGGCGGGACCACAGATACGCAGTATTTT.

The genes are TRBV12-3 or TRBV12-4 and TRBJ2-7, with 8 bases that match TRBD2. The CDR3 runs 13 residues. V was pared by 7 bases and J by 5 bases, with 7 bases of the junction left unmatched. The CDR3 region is CASIKKAGDEQYF. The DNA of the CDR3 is TGTGCCAGCATCAAGAAAGCGGGAGACGAGCAGTACTTC.

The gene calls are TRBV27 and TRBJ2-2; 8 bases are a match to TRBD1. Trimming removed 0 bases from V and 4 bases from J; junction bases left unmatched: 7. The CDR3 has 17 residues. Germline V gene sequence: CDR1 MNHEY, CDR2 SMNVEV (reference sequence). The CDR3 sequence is CASSLSPRTGSTGELFF. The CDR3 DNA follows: TGTGCCAGCAGTTTATCCCCCCGGACAGGGTCCACCGGGGAGCTGTTTTTT.

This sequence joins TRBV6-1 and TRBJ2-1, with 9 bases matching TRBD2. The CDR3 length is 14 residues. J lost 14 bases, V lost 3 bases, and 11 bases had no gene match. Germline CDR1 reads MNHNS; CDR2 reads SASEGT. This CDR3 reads CASSDRGIAGVEFF. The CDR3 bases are TGTGCCAGCAGTGACCGGGGCATAGCGGGAGTGGAGTTCTTC.

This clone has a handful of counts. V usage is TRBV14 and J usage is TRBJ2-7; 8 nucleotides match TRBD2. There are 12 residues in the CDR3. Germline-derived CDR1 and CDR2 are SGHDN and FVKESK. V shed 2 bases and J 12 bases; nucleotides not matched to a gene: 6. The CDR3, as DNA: TGTGCCAGCAGCCAACGGATAGCGGGACTGTACTTC. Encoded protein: CASSQRIAGLYF.

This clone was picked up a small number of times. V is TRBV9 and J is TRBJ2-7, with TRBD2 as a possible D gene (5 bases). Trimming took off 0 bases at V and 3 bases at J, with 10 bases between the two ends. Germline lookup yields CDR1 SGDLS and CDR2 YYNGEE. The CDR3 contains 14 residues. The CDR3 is CASSVGAAGYEQYF. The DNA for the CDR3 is TGTGCCAGCAGCGTAGGGGCGGCGGGCTACGAGCAGTACTTC.

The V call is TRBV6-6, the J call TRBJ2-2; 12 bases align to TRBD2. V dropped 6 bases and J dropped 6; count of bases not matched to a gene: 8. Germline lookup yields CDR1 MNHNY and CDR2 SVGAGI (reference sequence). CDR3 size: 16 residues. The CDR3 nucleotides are TGTGCCAGCAGGACTAGCGGGAGACTTGGAGCCGGGGAGCTGTTTTTT. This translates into CASRTSGRLGAGELFF.

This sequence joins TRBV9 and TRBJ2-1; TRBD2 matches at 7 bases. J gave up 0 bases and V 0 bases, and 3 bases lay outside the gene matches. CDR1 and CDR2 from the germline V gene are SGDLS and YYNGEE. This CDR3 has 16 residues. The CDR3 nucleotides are TGTGCCAGCAGCGTAGTTGGGAGGGACTCCTACAATGAGCAGTTCTTC. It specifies CASSVVGRDSYNEQFF.

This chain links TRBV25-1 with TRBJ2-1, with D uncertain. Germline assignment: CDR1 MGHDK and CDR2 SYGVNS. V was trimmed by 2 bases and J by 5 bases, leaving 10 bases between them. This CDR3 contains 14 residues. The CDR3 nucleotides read TGTGCCAGCAGTGAAACGGTGCTGAACAATGAGCAGTTCTTC. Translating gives CASSETVLNNEQFF.

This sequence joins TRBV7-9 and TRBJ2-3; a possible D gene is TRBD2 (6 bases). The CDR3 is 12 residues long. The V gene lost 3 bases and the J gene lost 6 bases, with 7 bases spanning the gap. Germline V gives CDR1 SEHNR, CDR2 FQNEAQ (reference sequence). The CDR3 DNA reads TGTGCCAGCAGCTTGAGCGGGGATACGCAGTATTTT. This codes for CASSLSGDTQYF. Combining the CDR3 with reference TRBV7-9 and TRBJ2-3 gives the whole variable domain DTGVSQNPRHKITKRGQNVTFRCDPISEHNRLYWYRQTLGQGPEFLTYFQNEAQLEKSRLLSDRFSAERPKGSFSTLEIQRTEQGDSAMYLCASSLSGDTQYFGPGTRLTVL.

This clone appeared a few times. The CDR3 loop reads CASSSGTSGGNEQFF. The CDR3 nucleotides read TGTGCCAGCAGCTCAGGGACTAGCGGGGGCAATGAGCAGTTCTTC. This rearrangement joins TRBV6-6 to TRBJ2-1, with 14 positions matching TRBD2. The CDR3 runs 15 residues. Trimming removed 6 bases from V and 6 bases from J; junction bases left unmatched: 4. Germline V gives CDR1 MNHNY, CDR2 SVGAGI (reference sequence).

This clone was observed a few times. In nucleotides, the CDR3 is TGTGCCAGCAGCTCCGGGGGGCGCGACGAGCAGTACTTC. Translating it yields CASSSGGRDEQYF. The chain joins TRBV7-2 to TRBJ2-7; D might be TRBD2 (7 bases). Trimming took 4 bases from V and 5 from J, leaving 12 bases between them. There are 13 residues in the CDR3. CDR1 and CDR2 from the germline V gene are SGHTA and FQGNSA.

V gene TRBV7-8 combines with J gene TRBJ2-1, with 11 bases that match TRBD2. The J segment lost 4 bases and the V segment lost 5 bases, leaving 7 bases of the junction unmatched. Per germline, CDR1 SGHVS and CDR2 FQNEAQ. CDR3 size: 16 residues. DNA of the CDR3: TGTGCCAGCAGCCGAGCTAGCGGGAGGCTTTACAATGAGCAGTTCTTC. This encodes CASSRASGRLYNEQFF.

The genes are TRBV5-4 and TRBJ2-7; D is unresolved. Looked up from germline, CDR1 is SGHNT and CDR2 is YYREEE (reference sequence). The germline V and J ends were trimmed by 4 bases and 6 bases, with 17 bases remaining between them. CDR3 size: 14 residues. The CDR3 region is CASSLDRFSFEQYF. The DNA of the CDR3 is TGTGCCAGCAGCCTAGACCGGTTTAGTTTCGAGCAGTACTTC.

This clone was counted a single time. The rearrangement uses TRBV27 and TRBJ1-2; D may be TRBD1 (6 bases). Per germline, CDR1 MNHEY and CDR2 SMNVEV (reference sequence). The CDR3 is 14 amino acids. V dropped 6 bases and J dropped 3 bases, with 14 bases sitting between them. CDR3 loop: CASRGLDRDYGYTF. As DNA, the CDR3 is TGTGCCAGCAGAGGGTTGGACAGAGACTATGGCTACACCTTC.

The CDR3 loop reads CASSYASSSDTQYF. The DNA for the CDR3 is TGTGCCAGCAGCTATGCCTCTAGCTCAGATACGCAGTATTTT. The V call is TRBV7-9, the J call TRBJ2-3, with D possibly matching TRBD2 (5 bases). Germline loops: CDR1 SEHNR, CDR2 FQNEAQ (reference sequence). The CDR3 has 14 residues. Trimming removed 4 bases at V and 4 bases at J, with 12 bases between.